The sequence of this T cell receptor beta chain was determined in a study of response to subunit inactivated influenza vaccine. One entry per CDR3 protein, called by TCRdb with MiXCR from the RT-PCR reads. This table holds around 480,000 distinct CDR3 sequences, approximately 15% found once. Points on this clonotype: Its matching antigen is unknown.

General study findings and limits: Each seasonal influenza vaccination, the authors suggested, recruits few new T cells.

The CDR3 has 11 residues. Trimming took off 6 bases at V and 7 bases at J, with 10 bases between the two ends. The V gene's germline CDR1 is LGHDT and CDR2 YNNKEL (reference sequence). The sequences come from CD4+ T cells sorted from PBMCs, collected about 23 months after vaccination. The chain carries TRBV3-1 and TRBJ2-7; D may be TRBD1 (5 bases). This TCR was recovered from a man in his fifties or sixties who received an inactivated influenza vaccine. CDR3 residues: CASRRAGEQYF. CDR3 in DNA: TGTGCCAGCAGACGAGCAGGGGAGCAGTACTTC.